This paragraph covers one T cell receptor (beta chain) sequence. The table lists this clone with a count of one. Its antigen remains unidentified. No base quality information exists; no much larger clone differs at one position. The source of the sample is a study of T cell responses to AZD1222 COVID-19 vaccine (dated by TCRdb to about 2021). Some background on the complete study: AZD1222 recipients with second doses at about 4 weeks or about 12 weeks were pooled, because spike-specific TCR depth and breadth did not differ between schedules. Trial participants were enrolled by age into subgroups of 18-55, 56-69 and 70-plus years, and around 140, 26 and 57 TCR-sequenced participants, respectively, were included in these subgroups. TCR sequencing covered over 230 trial participants: roughly 200 given two doses of AZD1222 and 26 given two doses of MenACWY control vaccine.

The paper's findings and limits, for the study overall: A significant rise in spike-specific TCR breadth and depth was observed after two AZD1222 doses relative to day 0 and relative to MenACWY recipients. Epitopes outside the regions mutated in the B.1.351 and B.1.1.7 variants were reportedly recognized by nearly half of the unique spike-specific TCRs. Participants were mostly white British, with more females than males. The authors suggested clonal diversity may have been underestimated. CD4 TCRs associated with the vaccine covered the entire spike protein, and the dominant responses were in regions 160-218 and 743-854. In the small 56-69-year group, the increase in depth fell short of significance, most likely because of low power. Because no samples from the day 14 peak response were available, repertoires could be characterized only after the peak T cell response. Conclusions about previously exposed vaccinees were limited because only a handful of AZD1222 recipients were SARS-CoV-2 seropositive at baseline.

The CDR3 regions of human TCRbeta chains were analyzed by immunosequencing. As for how the authors treated the data: TCRs in the repertoires were compared against a reference library of SARS-CoV-2-specific TCRs that had been generated with the MIRA antigen-specificity platform. Breadth was defined as the fraction of unique TCRs that were SARS-CoV-2-associated, and depth was defined as the fraction of total T cells that were SARS-CoV-2-associated. Using the MIRA data, every spike-specific TCR was mapped to the spike region that the TCR reacted to and assigned to either a CD4 or a CD8 class. Log10-transformed breadth and depth values were compared by one-way ANOVA with Sidak's multiple comparisons tests. TCRdb obtained this table from immuneACCESS and retained in-frame rearrangements with V and J assigned. These tables miss some clones; where compared with another copy, unresolved V genes account for less than half of the shortfall, and the remainder is unexplained. That table gives V, J and clone size, and the DNA gave D and trimming. Counted in this sample were 60,000 to 75,000 clones; around nine tenths of them appeared once. The ten top clones hold 4% to 5% of the sample.

For CDR1 and CDR2, the germline V gene (reference sequence) lists SGHNT and YYREEE. V drops 2 bases and J drops 10 bases, leaving 15 bases in between. Including cysteine and phenylalanine, the CDR3 has 13 amino acids. CDR3 DNA only is kept here, 39 bases in frame from base 1. This specimen's time point label, per the study, means: baseline before first vaccination. Vaccinee samples came from UK trials COV001 and COV002, including a single-blind randomized controlled phase 2/3 trial of AZD1222 (ChAdOx1 nCoV-19) in healthy adults. Trial participant PBMC samples were collected at day 0 and day 28 after the second dose for TCRbeta chain sequencing.

The specimen was peripheral blood, collected on day 0 of AZD1222 vaccination. The chain is assembled from TRBV5-4 and TRBJ1-1; the D gene is not confidently resolved. The receptor was isolated from an adult in good health. The CDR3 region has the sequence CASSFETVQGAFF. The nucleotide sequence is given as TGTGCCAGCAGCTTCGAGACCGTGCAAGGAGCTTTCTTT.